This TCR beta chain was documented in a study of blood T cells in healthy people across ages. Per the germline V gene, CDR1 is SGHDN and CDR2 is FVKESK. CDR3 size: 15 residues. V trimming: 3 bases; J trimming: 4 bases; junction bases outside the gene matches: 8. Sample-barcoded 5' priming and a J-beta primer mix drove a second PCR of 7 to 11 cycles. TCRdb re-analysed the 5' RACE reads in MiXCR, keeping a single row per CDR3 protein. This table holds about 780,000 distinct CDR3 sequences, roughly 26% found once. This same sample was also part of a study on T cells of mothers and their children.

The V call is TRBV14, the J call TRBJ1-2; TRBD1 matches 7 bases. This receptor was obtained from a boy between 10 and 17 years old in good health. The source material was blood. The CDR3 loop is CASSHQGGNAYGYTF. The CDR3 DNA reads TGTGCCAGCAGCCACCAGGGGGGGAACGCCTATGGCTACACCTTC.